The 23 T cell receptor beta chains below all came from one sample that was sequenced in a study of regulatory T cells in long-lasting Graves disease. The time point denotes: newly diagnosed GD, antithyroid drugs for less than 3 months. PBMCs provided the RNA from which the TCR library was made. TCR beta libraries were built with iRepertoire HTBI primers and Arm-PCR of CDR3 regions. TCRdb ran MiXCR on the multiplex PCR reads and lists one entry per CDR3 protein. The data show 400,000 to 550,000 distinct CDR3 sequences, with about 15% seen just once and approximately 12% held by the top ten. Another study also made use of these data, one on T cells in Graves' hyperthyroidism and ophthalmopathy.

Sequenced here: peripheral blood mononuclear cells (PBMCs), sampled at new diagnosis, from a patient treated with antithyroid drugs. The receptors derive from a woman in her thirties with Graves disease.

In this sample, this clonotype turned up many times. This sequence joins TRBV11-2 and TRBJ2-2; D is ambiguous. V lost 1 base, J lost 5 bases, and 11 bases lay in between. The CDR3 is 15 amino acids. Germline V lookup: CDR1 SGHAT, CDR2 FQNNGV. CDR3 sequence (DNA): TGTGCCAGCAGCTTAGTCGGCCGGAGTACCGGGGAGCTGTTTTTT. This encodes CASSLVGRSTGELFF.

This clonotype came up many times. This rearrangement joins TRBV5-1 to TRBJ1-6; 7 nucleotides line up with TRBD1. The junction had 8 bases not matched to a gene; V was cut back by 4 bases and J by 7 bases. Germline V gene sequence: CDR1 SGHRS, CDR2 YFSETQ. CDR3 length equals 15 residues. Here the CDR3 reads CASSLLTGTNSPLHF. CDR3 nucleotide sequence: TGCGCCAGCAGCCTCCTGACAGGGACCAATTCACCCCTCCACTTT. The full variable domain, with the rest looked up from reference TRBV5-1 and TRBJ1-6, is KAGVTQTPRYLIKTRGQQVTLSCSPISGHRSVSWYQQTPGQGLQFLFEYFSETQRNKGNFPGRFSGRQFSNSRSEMNVSTLELGDSALYLCASSLLTGTNSPLHFGNGTRLTVT.

A note on this clonotype: A much larger clone is a single base away; this may be a read error. This chain joins TRBV7-8 and TRBJ2-3, with D possibly TRBD2 on 6 matching bases. V was pared by 1 base and J by 0 bases, with 26 bases between. This CDR3 contains 21 residues. Germline V gene lookup returns CDR1 SGHVS and CDR2 FQNEAQ. The CDR3 loop reads CASSLDARTLAREASTDTQYF. DNA for the CDR3: TGTGCCAGCAGCTTAGACGCCCGGACCCTTGCGAGGGAGGCTAGCACAGATACGCAGTATTTT.

This clonotype was seen repeatedly, ten times or more. This chain uses TRBV2 with TRBJ2-5; 8 bases fit TRBD1. Germline V gene lookup returns CDR1 SNHLY and CDR2 FYNNEI. Trimming took 6 bases from V and 0 from J; bases not matched to a gene: 12. The CDR3 contains 17 residues. CDR3 amino acids: CASSPPEDRAYQETQYF. The CDR3 DNA is TGTGCCAGCAGCCCCCCCGAGGACAGGGCGTACCAAGAGACCCAGTACTTC.

This clonotype came up many times. The CDR3 protein is CASRRQGMGGSYEQYF. The CDR3, as DNA: TGTGCCAGCAGAAGACAGGGGATGGGAGGGTCGTACGAGCAGTACTTC. The rearrangement uses TRBV28 and TRBJ2-7; a possible D gene is TRBD1 (8 bases). The CDR3 extends over 16 amino acids. Germline V lookup: CDR1 MDHEN, CDR2 SYDVKM. Trimming took off 6 bases at V and 4 bases at J, with 22 bases between the two ends.

This clonotype occurred a few times. The chain joins TRBV19 to TRBJ2-2, with D possibly matching TRBD1 (5 bases). There are 16 residues in the CDR3. Germline CDR1 LNHDA, CDR2 SQIVND (reference sequence). The V end lost 4 bases, the J end lost 2 bases, and 14 bases lay between the germline ends. This chain's CDR3 is CASSTPGYSNTGELFF. CDR3 coding DNA: TGTGCCAGTAGTACTCCAGGGTATAGCAACACCGGGGAGCTGTTTTTT.

This clonotype was counted only a few times. The chain is built from TRBV20-1 and TRBJ1-3; a possible D gene is TRBD1 (5 bases). The CDR3 covers 16 residues. Trimming removed 6 bases from V and 0 bases from J, with 18 bases in between. The germline CDR1 and CDR2 sequences are DFQATT and SNEGSKA (reference sequence). The CDR3 nucleotides read TGCAGTGCACAACCGACAGACTGGAGCTCTGGAAACACCATATATTTT. Its translation: CSAQPTDWSSGNTIYF.

In this sample, this clonotype turned up many times. The chain joins TRBV10-3 to TRBJ2-7; 8 bases map to TRBD1. This CDR3 has 12 residues. Germline trimming cut 7 bases from V and 7 bases from J; bases unmatched to any gene: 6. CDR1 is ENHRY, CDR2 SYGVKD, per germline. For the CDR3, the DNA is TGTGCCATCAAGACAGGGGACGGGGAGCAGTACTTC. Its translation: CAIKTGDGEQYF.

This clonotype was counted many times. The rearrangement links TRBV11-3 to TRBJ2-2; 8 nucleotides match TRBD1. Germline loops: CDR1 SGHNT, CDR2 YENEEA. Unmatched junction bases numbered 11, after V lost 6 bases and J lost 8 bases. This CDR3 has 15 amino acids. The DNA for the CDR3 is TGTGCCAGCAGTCAAAAGGCAGGGGGCAAGGGGGAGCTGTTTTTT. Its protein product is CASSQKAGGKGELFF.

This clonotype was observed at least ten times. V gene TRBV4-2 combines with J gene TRBJ2-2, with no clear D. V was cut by 4 bases and J by 0 bases, with 12 bases left in between. Germline V gene sequence: CDR1 LGHNA, CDR2 YNFKEQ. CDR3 length: 16 amino acids. The CDR3 is CASSPLDQTNTGELFF. The CDR3 DNA is TGTGCCAGCAGCCCCCTGGACCAGACGAACACCGGGGAGCTGTTTTTT.

CDR3 DNA sequence: TGTGCCAGCAGTGATGGGACTAGCGGGAGAGGAGAGACCCAGTACTTC. Residues: CASSDGTSGRGETQYF. The chain carries TRBV2 and TRBJ2-5; TRBD2 agrees at 14 bases. Germline-derived CDR1 and CDR2 are SNHLY and FYNNEI. This CDR3 contains 16 residues. The V and J ends lost 3 bases and 4 bases, in that order; junction bases with no gene match: 4.

At least ten counts were recorded for this clonotype. This chain links TRBV7-3 with TRBJ2-7; D remains ambiguous. V lost 10 bases, J lost 3 bases, and 1 base lay in between. Germline loops: CDR1 SGHTA, CDR2 FQGTGA. This CDR3 has 8 residues. CDR3 coding DNA: TGTGCCAACTACGAGCAGTACTTC. Residues: CANYEQYF.

This clonotype was recorded many times. This chain uses TRBV3-1 with TRBJ2-3; D possibly uses TRBD1 or TRBD2 (5 bases each). V lost 1 base and J 5 bases, leaving 22 bases between the germline ends. The CDR3 totals 18 residues. Germline CDR1 is LGHDT and CDR2 is YNNKEL (reference sequence). CDR3 sequence reads: CASSQGGRGLDSGDTQYF. CDR3 nucleotides: TGTGCCAGCAGCCAAGGGGGCAGAGGCTTGGACTCCGGAGATACGCAGTATTTT.

Details on this clonotype: This could be a read error, since a much larger clone is one nucleotide away. The chain links TRBV5-1 to TRBJ2-3; D is possibly TRBD1 (6 bases). Germline assignment: CDR1 SGHRS and CDR2 YFSETQ. This CDR3 has 17 residues. The CDR3 is CASSVDGRGFRTDAQYF. The CDR3 nucleotides read TGTGCCAGCAGCGTAGACGGCAGGGGTTTTCGCACAGATGCGCAGTATTTT.

There are many counts of this clonotype. This chain uses TRBV6-1 with TRBJ1-1; D gene unclear. The CDR3 has 12 residues. V lost 8 bases, J lost 4 bases, and 11 bases lay in between. Germline values: CDR1 MNHNS, CDR2 SASEGT. CDR3 loop: CASSGAFTEAFF. CDR3 DNA sequence: TGTGCCAGCTCGGGAGCCTTCACTGAAGCTTTCTTT.

The rearrangement uses TRBV30 and TRBJ2-7; the D call may be TRBD1 or TRBD2 (6 bases each). This CDR3 region has 13 residues. Germline CDR1 reads GTSNPN; CDR2 reads SVGIG (reference sequence). The V end was cut by 5 bases, the J end by 3 bases, with 14 bases between. The CDR3 region has the DNA TGTGCCTGGGGTAGAAGGGGGGACTACGAGCAGTACTTC. It is translated as CAWGRRGDYEQYF. The entire variable domain, with the rest obtained from reference TRBV30 and TRBJ2-7, is as follows: SQTIHQWPATLVQPVGSPLSLECTVEGTSNPNLYWYRQAAGRGLQLLFYSVGIGQISSEVPQNLSASRPQDRQFILSSKKLLLSDSGFYLCAWGRRGDYEQYFGPGTRLTVT.

This clonotype was counted many times. The rearrangement links TRBV7-8 to TRBJ2-7, with 8 bases aligning to TRBD2. Per germline, CDR1 SGHVS and CDR2 FQNEAQ. The V and J ends lost 1 base and 7 bases, in that order; junction bases with no gene match: 9. The CDR3 is 15 residues long. The CDR3 DNA reads as TGTGCCAGCAGCTTAGGAGCGGGAGATGTGGGTGAGCAGTACTTC. As protein: CASSLGAGDVGEQYF.

This clonotype appeared many times. CDR3 protein: CASSLGLGTGGVNQPQHF. In DNA form, the CDR3 reads TGTGCCAGCAGTTTGGGCCTCGGGACAGGGGGTGTAAATCAGCCCCAGCATTTT. The chain has TRBV28 and TRBJ1-5, with TRBD1 matching over 11 bases. The CDR3 sequence is 18 residues long. The trim removed 3 bases at V and 4 bases at J, leaving 11 bases unmatched. Germline V gives CDR1 MDHEN, CDR2 SYDVKM. Combining the CDR3 with reference TRBV28 and TRBJ1-5 gives the whole variable domain DVKVTQSSRYLVKRTGEKVFLECVQDMDHENMFWYRQDPGLGLRLIYFSYDVKMKEKGDIPEGYSVSREKKERFSLILESASTNQTSMYLCASSLGLGTGGVNQPQHFGDGTRLSIL.

This clonotype showed up many times. V usage is TRBV28 and J usage is TRBJ1-2, with D tentatively TRBD1 (6 bases). Between the trimmed V and J ends, which lost 6 bases and 2 bases, there was a span of 19 bases. The CDR3 has 16 residues. Germline values: CDR1 MDHEN, CDR2 SYDVKM. Here the CDR3 DNA reads TGTGCCAGCAGCCCCCCCCGAGCTACAGGGAACTATGGCTACACCTTC. It translates to CASSPPRATGNYGYTF.

This clonotype occurred a few times. The V gene is TRBV19, the J gene TRBJ1-5, with 7 bases fitting TRBD1. There are 16 residues in the CDR3. In germline, CDR1 is LNHDA, CDR2 SQIVND (reference sequence). With 3 bases clipped from V and 5 bases from J, the junction kept 10 bases outside the gene matches. The CDR3 sequence is CASSIATGVRYQPQHF. For the CDR3, the DNA is TGTGCCAGTAGTATTGCTACAGGGGTACGGTATCAGCCCCAGCATTTT.

V and J are TRBV20-1 and TRBJ2-2; possible D gene TRBD2, 5 bases. Germline CDR1 is DFQATT and CDR2 is SNEGSKA (reference sequence). V dropped 0 bases and J dropped 3 bases, with 11 bases sitting between them. The CDR3 is made up of 15 amino acids. The CDR3 reads CSARDSAFDTGELFF. DNA for the CDR3: TGCAGTGCTAGAGATAGCGCATTCGACACCGGGGAGCTGTTTTTT.

This clonotype was seen many times. The chain recombines TRBV20-1 with TRBJ2-1; 10 nucleotides align to TRBD1. CDR1 is DFQATT and CDR2 is SNEGSKA in the germline V gene (reference sequence). This CDR3 comprises 18 residues. V lost 6 bases and J lost 0; bases outside the gene matches: 14. As DNA, the CDR3 is TGCAGTGCCCGGAGACAGGGGGCACGAACTCACTCCTACAATGAGCAGTTCTTC. It codes for CSARRQGARTHSYNEQFF.

This clonotype appeared many times. V and J are TRBV7-9 and TRBJ2-3; 8 positions agree with TRBD2. J was trimmed by 1 base and V by 7 bases; bases with no gene match: 10. The germline V gene encodes CDR1 SEHNR and CDR2 FQNEAQ (reference sequence). The CDR3 covers 16 residues. The CDR3 region is CASKAGDLMRTDTQYF. The CDR3, as DNA: TGTGCCAGCAAAGCGGGAGATCTCATGCGCACAGATACGCAGTATTTT.